Listed here is a single T cell receptor beta chain. Antigen unknown. These data are taken from a study of cytotoxic CD8 clonotypes in ibrutinib-treated CLL. Study-wide points: Ibrutinib response saw clonality rise, and progression saw it return toward baseline. Rare overall, public clonotypes shrank or held steady under therapy. Circulating CD8+ T-cell counts were tracked by baseline clonality, which exceeded that of age-matched healthy donors.

Trimming shortened V by 0 bases and J by 2 bases, and 8 bases separated the two germline ends. The germline gives CDR1 LNHNV, CDR2 YYDKDF (reference sequence). The CDR3 runs to 15 residues. The source of around 2 micrograms of genomic DNA for TCR beta libraries was cryopreserved PBMCs. The repertoire was sequenced with immunoSEQ multiplex PCR; TCRdb's copy has only in-frame clones and lacks some. Of some 65,000 clones listed, roughly 59% were seen once; the top ten hold approximately 14%. Sequences were derived from PBMCs, sampled after 12 months of ibrutinib treatment. This receptor was identified in a human donor with chronic lymphocytic leukemia. The rearrangement links TRBV15 to TRBJ2-1; D gene ambiguous. The CDR3 DNA reads TGTGCCACCAGCAGAGACAGCGCTACCTACAATGAGCAGTTCTTC. Translated, it gives CATSRDSATYNEQFF.